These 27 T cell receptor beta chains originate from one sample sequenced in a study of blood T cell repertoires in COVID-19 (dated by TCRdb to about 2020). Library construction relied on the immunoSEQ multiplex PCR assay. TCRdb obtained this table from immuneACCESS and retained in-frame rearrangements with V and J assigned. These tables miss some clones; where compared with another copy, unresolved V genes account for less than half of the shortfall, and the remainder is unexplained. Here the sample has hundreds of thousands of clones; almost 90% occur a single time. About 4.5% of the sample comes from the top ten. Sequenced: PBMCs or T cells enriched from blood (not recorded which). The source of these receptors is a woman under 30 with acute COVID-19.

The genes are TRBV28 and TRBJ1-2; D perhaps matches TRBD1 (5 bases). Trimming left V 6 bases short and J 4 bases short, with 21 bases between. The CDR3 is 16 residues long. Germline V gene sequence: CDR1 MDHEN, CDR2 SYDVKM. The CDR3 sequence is CASREGLPLRGYGYTF. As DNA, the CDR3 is TGTGCCAGCAGGGAGGGACTGCCGCTTCGTGGCTATGGCTACACCTTC.

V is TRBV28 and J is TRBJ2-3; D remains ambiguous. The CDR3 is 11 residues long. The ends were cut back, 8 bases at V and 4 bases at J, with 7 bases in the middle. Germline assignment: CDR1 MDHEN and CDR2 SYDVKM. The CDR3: CASSVADTQYF. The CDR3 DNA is TGTGCCAGCTCGGTAGCAGATACGCAGTATTTT.

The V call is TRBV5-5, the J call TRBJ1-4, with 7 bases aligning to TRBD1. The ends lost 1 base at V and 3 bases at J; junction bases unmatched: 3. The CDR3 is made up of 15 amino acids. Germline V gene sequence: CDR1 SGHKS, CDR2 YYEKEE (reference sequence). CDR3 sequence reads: CASSLLGTANEKLFF. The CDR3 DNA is TGTGCCAGCAGCTTGCTAGGGACAGCTAATGAAAAACTGTTTTTT.

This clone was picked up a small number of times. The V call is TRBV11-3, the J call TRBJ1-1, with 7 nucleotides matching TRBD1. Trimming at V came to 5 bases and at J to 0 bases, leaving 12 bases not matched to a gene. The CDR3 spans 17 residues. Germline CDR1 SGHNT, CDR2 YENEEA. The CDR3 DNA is TGTGCCAGCAGCCCGACGATTACAGGGGCAGTGAACACTGAAGCTTTCTTT. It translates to CASSPTITGAVNTEAFF.

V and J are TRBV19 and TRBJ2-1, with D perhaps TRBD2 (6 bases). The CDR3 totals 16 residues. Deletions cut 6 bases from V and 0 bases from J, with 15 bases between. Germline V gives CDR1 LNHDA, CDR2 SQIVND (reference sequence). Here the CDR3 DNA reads TGTGCCAGTAGCCCGTTAAGGGGAGGCTCCTACAATGAGCAGTTCTTC. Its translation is CASSPLRGGSYNEQFF.

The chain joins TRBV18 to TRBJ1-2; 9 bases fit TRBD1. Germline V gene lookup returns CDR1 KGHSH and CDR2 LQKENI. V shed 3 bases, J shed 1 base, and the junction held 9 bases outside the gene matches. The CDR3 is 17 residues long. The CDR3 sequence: CASSPTLGTGLNYGYTF. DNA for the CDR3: TGTGCCAGCTCACCGACCCTTGGGACAGGGCTTAACTATGGCTACACCTTC.

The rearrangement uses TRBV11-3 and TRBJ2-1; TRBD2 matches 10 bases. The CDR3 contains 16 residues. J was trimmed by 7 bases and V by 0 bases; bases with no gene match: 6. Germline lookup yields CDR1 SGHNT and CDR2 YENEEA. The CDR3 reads CASSLDRAGGKNEQFF. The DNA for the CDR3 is TGTGCCAGCAGCTTAGATCGAGCGGGAGGGAAAAATGAGCAGTTCTTC.

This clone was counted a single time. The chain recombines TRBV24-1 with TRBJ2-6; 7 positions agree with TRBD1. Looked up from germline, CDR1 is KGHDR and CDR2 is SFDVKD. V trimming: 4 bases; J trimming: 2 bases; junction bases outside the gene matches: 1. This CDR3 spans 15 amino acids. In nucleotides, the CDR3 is TGTGCCACCAGTGAGACAGGGACTGGGGCCAACGTCCTGACTTTC. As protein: CATSETGTGANVLTF.

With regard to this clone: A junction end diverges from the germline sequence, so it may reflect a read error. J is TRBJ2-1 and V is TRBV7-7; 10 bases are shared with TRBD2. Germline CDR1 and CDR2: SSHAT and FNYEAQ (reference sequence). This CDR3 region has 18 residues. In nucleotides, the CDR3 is TGTGCTAGCAGCCCCTTGTCTATCCTAGCGGGAGTCAACAATGAGCAGTTCTTC. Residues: CASSPLSILAGVNNEQFF.

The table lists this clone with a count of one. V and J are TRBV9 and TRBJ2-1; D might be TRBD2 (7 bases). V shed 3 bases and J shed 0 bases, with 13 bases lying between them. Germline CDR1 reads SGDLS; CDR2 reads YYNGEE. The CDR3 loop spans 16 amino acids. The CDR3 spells CASSAQGGGSYNEQFF. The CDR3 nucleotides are TGTGCCAGCAGCGCCCAAGGGGGGGGCTCCTACAATGAGCAGTTCTTC.

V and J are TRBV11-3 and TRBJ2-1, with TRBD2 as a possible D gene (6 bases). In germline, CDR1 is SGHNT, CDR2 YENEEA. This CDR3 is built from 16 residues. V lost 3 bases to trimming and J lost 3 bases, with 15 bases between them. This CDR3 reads CASSFGTLAFYNEQFF. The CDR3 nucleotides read TGTGCCAGCAGCTTTGGGACCCTAGCGTTCTACAATGAGCAGTTCTTC.

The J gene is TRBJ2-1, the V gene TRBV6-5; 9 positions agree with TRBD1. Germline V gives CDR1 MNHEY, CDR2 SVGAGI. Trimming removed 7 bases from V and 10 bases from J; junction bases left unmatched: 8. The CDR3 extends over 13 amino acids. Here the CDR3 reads CASTADRGREQFF. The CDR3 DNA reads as TGTGCCAGCACCGCTGACAGGGGGAGAGAGCAGTTCTTC.

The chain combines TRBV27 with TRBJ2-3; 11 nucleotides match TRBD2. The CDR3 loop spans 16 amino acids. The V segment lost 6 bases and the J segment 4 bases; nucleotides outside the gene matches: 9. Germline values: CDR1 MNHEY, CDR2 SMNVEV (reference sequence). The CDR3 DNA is TGTGCCAGCAGAACGCCGGGACTAGCGGACTCAGATACGCAGTATTTT. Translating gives CASRTPGLADSDTQYF.

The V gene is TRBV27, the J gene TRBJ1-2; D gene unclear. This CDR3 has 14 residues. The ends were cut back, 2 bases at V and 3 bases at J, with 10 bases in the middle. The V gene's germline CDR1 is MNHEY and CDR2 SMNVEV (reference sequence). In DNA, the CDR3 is TGTGCCAGCAGTTTAGCGGCAGCCCACTATGGCTACACCTTC. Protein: CASSLAAAHYGYTF.

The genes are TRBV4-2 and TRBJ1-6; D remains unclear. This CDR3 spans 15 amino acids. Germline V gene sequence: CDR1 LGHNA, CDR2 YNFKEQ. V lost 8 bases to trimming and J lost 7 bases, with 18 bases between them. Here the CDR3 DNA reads TGTGCCAGCCGATTCGCTGAGGGCGAGAATTCACCCCTCCACTTT. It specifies CASRFAEGENSPLHF.

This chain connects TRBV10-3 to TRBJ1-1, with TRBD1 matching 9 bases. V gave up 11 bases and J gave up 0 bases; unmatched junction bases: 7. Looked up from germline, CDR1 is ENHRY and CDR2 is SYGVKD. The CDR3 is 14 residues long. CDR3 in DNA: TGTGCCTCAGGACAGGGGACTCTGAACACTGAAGCTTTCTTT. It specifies CASGQGTLNTEAFF.

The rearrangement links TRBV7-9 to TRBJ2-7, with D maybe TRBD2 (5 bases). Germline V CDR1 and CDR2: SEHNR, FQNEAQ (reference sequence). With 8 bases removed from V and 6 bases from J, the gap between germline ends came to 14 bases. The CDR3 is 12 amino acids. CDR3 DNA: TGTGCCAGCGGATTAGGGAGTCGCGAGCAGTACTTC. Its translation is CASGLGSREQYF.

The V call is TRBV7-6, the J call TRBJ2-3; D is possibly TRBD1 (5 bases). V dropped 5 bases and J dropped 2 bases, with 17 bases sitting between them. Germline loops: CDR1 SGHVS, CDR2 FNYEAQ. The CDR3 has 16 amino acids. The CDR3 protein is CASSLQADPPTDTQYF. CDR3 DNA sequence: TGTGCCAGCAGCCTACAGGCGGACCCACCCACAGATACGCAGTATTTT.

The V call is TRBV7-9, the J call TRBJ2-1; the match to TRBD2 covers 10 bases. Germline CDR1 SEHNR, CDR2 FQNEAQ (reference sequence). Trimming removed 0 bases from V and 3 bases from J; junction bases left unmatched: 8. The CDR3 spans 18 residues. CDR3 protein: CASSLADLLAGLYNEQFF. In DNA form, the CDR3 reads TGTGCCAGCAGCTTAGCAGATCTACTAGCGGGGCTCTACAATGAGCAGTTCTTC.

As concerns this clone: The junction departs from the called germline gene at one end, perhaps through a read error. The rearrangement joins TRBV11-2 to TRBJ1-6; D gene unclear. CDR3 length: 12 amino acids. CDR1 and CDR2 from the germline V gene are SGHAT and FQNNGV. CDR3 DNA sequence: TGTGCCAGCAGTTCAAGCTATTCAACCCTCCACTTT. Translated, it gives CASSSSYSTLHF.

Written as DNA, the CDR3 is TGTGCCAGCAGTCGGACTAGCGGAGAGGGAGAGCAGTTCTTC. It encodes CASSRTSGEGEQFF. The J gene is TRBJ2-1, the V gene TRBV7-3; the match to TRBD2 covers 10 bases. The CDR3 is made up of 14 amino acids. Germline lookup yields CDR1 SGHTA and CDR2 FQGTGA. The ends lost 6 bases at V and 10 bases at J; junction bases unmatched: 9. Based on the CDR3 plus reference TRBV7-3 and TRBJ2-1, the full variable domain is GAGVSQTPSNKVTEKGKYVELRCDPISGHTALYWYRQSLGQGPEFLIYFQGTGAADDSGLPNDRFFAVRPEGSVSTLKIQRTERGDSAVYLCASSRTSGEGEQFFGPGTRLTVL.

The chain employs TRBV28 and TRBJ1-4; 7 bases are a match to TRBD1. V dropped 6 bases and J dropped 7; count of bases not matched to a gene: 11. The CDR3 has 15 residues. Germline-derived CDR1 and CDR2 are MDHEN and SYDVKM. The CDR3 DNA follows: TGTGCCAGCAGGGGGGACAGATTTACGGGTGAAAAACTGTTTTTT. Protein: CASRGDRFTGEKLFF.

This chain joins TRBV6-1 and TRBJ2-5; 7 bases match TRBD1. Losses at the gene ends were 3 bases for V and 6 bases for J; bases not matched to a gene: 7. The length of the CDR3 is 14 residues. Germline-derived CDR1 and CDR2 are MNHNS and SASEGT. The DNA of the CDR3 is TGTGCCAGCAGTGAGGGGACAGCGGCGAAGACCCAGTACTTC. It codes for CASSEGTAAKTQYF.

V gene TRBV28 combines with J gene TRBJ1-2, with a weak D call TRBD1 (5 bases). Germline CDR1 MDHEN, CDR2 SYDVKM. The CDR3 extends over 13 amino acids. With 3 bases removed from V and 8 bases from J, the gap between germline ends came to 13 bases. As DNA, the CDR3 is TGTGCCAGCAGTTTCTTCGACAGTTTCGGCTACACCTTC. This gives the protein CASSFFDSFGYTF.

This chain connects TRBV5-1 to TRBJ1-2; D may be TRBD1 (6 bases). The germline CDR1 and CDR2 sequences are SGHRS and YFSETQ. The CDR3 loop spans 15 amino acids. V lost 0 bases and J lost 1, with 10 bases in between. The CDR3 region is CASSLAMGHNYGYTF. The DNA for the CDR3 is TGCGCCAGCAGCTTGGCGATGGGACATAACTATGGCTACACCTTC.

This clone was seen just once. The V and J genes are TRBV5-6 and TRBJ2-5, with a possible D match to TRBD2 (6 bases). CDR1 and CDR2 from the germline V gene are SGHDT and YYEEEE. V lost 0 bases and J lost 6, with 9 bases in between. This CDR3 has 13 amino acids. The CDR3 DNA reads TGTGCCAGCAGCTTGGTGCGGGGTAAGACCCAGTACTTC. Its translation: CASSLVRGKTQYF.

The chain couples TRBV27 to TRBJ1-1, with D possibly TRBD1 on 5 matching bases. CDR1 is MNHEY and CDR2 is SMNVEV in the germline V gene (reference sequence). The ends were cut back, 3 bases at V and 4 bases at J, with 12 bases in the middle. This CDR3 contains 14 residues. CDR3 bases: TGTGCCAGCAGTTTGGGGCAGCCGATCACTGAAGCTTTCTTT. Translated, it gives CASSLGQPITEAFF.